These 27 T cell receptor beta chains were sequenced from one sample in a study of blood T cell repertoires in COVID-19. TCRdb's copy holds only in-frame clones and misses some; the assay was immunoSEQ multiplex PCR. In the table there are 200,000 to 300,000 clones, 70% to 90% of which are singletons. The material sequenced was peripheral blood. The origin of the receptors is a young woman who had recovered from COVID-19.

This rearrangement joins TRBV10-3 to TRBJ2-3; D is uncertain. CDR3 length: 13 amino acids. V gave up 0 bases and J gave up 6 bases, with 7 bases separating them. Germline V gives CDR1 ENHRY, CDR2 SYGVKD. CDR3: CAISESVVDTQYF. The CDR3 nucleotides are TGTGCCATCAGTGAGTCCGTTGTTGATACGCAGTATTTT.

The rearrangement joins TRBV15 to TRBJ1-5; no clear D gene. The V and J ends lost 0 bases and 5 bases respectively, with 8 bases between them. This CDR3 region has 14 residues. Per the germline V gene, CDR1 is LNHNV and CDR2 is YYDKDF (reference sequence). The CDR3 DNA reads TGTGCCACCAGCAGAGATCGGGGAGATCAGCCCCAGCATTTT. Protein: CATSRDRGDQPQHF.

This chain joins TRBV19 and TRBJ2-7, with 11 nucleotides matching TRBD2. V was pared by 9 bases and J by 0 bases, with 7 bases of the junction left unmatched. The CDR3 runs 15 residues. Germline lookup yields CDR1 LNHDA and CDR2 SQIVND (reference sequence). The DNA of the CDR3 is TGTGCCAGCAGACTAGCGGGGACGAACTCCTACGAGCAGTACTTC. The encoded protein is CASRLAGTNSYEQYF.

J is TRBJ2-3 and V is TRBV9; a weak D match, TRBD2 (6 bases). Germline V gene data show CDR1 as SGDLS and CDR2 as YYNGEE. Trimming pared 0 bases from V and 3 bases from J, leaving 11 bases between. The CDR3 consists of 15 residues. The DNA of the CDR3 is TGTGCCAGCAGCGTAGACGGACTAAGTACAGATACGCAGTATTTT. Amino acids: CASSVDGLSTDTQYF. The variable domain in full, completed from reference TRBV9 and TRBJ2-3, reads DSGVTQTPKHLITATGQRVTLRCSPRSGDLSVYWYQQSLDQGLQFLIQYYNGEERAKGNILERFSAQQFPDLHSELNLSSLELGDSALYFCASSVDGLSTDTQYFGPGTRLTVL.

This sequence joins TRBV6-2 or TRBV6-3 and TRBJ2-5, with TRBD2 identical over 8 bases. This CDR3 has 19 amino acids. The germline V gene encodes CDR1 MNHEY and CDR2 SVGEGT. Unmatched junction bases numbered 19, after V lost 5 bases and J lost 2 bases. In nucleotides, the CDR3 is TGTGCCAGCAGTCCCTTCTCGTCTGCGGGGGGCGGAAGGCAAGAGACCCAGTACTTC. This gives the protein CASSPFSSAGGGRQETQYF.

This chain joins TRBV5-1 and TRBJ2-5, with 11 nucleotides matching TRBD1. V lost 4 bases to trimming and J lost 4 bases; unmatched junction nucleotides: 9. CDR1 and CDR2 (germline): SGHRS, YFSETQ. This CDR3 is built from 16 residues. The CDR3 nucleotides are TGCGCCAGCAGCGTGGATTGGGACAGGGGGAGAGAGACCCAGTACTTC. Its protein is CASSVDWDRGRETQYF. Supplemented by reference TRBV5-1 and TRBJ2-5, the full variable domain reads KAGVTQTPRYLIKTRGQQVTLSCSPISGHRSVSWYQQTPGQGLQFLFEYFSETQRNKGNFPGRFSGRQFSNSRSEMNVSTLELGDSALYLCASSVDWDRGRETQYFGPGTRLLVL.

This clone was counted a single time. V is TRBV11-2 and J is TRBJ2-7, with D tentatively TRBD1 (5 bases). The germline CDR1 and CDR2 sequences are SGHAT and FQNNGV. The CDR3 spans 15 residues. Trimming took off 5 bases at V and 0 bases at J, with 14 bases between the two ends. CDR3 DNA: TGTGCCAGCAGCGCAGGGTTTCAGAGCTCCTACGAGCAGTACTTC. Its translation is CASSAGFQSSYEQYF. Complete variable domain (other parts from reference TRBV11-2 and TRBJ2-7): EAGVAQSPRYKIIEKRQSVAFWCNPISGHATLYWYQQILGQGPKLLIQFQNNGVVDDSQLPKDRFSAERLKGVDSTLKIQPAKLEDSAVYLCASSAGFQSSYEQYFGPGTRLTVT.

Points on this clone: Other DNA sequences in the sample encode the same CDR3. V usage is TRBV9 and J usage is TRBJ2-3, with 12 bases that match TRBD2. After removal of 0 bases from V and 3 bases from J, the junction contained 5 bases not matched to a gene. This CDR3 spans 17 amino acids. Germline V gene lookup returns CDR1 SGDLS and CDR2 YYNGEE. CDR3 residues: CASSVDPSGGVTDTQYF. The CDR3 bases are TGTGCCAGCAGCGTAGATCCTAGCGGGGGGGTGACAGATACGCAGTATTTT.

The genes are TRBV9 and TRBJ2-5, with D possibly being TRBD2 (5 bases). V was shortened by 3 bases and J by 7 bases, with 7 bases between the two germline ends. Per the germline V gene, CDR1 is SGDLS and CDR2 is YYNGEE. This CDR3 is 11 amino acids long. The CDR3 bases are TGTGCCAGCAGCGGTGAGGGGACCCAGTACTTC. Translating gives CASSGEGTQYF. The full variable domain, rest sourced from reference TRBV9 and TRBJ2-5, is DSGVTQTPKHLITATGQRVTLRCSPRSGDLSVYWYQQSLDQGLQFLIQYYNGEERAKGNILERFSAQQFPDLHSELNLSSLELGDSALYFCASSGEGTQYFGPGTRLLVL.

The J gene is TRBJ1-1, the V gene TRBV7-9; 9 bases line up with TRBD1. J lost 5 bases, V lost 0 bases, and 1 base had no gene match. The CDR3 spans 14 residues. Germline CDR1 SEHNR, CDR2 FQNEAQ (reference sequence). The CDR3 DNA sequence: TGTGCCAGCAGCTTAGCCGACAGGGGGACTGAAGCTTTCTTT. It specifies CASSLADRGTEAFF.

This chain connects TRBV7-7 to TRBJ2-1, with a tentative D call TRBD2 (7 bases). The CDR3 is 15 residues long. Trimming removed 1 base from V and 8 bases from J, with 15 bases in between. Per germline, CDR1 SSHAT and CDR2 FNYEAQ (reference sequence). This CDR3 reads CASSLGGSGGDEQFF. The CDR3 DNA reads TGTGCCAGCAGCTTAGGGGGATCGGGGGGCGATGAGCAGTTCTTC.

In DNA form, the CDR3 reads TGTGCCAGTAGCCCCCAGGGGCCGGGACAGATTAACTATGGCTACACCTTC. Translation gives CASSPQGPGQINYGYTF. The chain employs TRBV19 and TRBJ1-2; 7 bases map to TRBD1. There are 17 residues in the CDR3. Trimming at V came to 6 bases and at J to 1 base, leaving 14 bases not matched to a gene. From germline, CDR1 is LNHDA and CDR2 SQIVND (reference sequence).

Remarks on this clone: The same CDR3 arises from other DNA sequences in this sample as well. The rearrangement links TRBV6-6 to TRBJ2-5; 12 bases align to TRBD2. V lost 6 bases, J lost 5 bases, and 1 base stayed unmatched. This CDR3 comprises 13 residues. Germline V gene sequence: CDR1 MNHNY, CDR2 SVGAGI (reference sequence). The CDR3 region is CASSTSGGETQYF. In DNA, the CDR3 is TGTGCCAGCAGCACTAGCGGGGGGGAGACCCAGTACTTC.

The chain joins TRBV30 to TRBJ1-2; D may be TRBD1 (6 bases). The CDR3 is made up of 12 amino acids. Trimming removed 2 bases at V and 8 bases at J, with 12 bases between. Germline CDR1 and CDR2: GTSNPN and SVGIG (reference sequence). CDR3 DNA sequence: TGTGCCTGGAGTAGACAGGCGGGCGGCTACACCTTC. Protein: CAWSRQAGGYTF.

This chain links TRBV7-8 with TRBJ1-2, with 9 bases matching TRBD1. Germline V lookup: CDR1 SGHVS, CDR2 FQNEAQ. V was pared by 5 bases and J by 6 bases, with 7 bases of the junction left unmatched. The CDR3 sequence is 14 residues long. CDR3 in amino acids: CASSPGTGRDGYTF. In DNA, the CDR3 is TGTGCCAGCAGCCCCGGGACAGGGAGGGATGGCTACACCTTC.

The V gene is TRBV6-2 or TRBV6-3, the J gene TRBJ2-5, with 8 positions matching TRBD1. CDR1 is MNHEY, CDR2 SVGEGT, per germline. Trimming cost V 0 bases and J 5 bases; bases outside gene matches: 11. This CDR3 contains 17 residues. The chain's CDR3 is CASSYSKYGRGHETQYF. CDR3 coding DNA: TGTGCCAGCAGTTACTCGAAATACGGCAGGGGGCACGAGACCCAGTACTTC.

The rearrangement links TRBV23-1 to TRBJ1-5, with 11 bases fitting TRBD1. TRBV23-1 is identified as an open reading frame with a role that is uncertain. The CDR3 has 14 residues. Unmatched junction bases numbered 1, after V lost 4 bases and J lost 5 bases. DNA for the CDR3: TGCGCCAGCAGTCGGGGACAGGGGGATCAGCCCCAGCATTTT. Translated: CASSRGQGDQPQHF.

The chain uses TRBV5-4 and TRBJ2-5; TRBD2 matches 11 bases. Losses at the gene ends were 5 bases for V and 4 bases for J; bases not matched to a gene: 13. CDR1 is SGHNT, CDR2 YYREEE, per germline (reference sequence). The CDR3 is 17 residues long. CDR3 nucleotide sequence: TGTGCCAGCAGGGCTGGGACTAGCGGCCCGGTGGTAGAGACCCAGTACTTC. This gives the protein CASRAGTSGPVVETQYF. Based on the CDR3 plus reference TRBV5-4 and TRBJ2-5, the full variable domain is ETGVTQSPTHLIKTRGQQVTLRCSSQSGHNTVSWYQQALGQGPQFIFQYYREEENGRGNFPPRFSGLQFPNYSSELNVNALELDDSALYLCASRAGTSGPVVETQYFGPGTRLLVL.

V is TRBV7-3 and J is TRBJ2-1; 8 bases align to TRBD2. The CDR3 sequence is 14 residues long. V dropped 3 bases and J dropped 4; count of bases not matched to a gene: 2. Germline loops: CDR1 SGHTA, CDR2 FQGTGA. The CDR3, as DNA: TGTGCCAGCAGCTTCGGACTAGCTTACAATGAGCAGTTCTTC. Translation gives CASSFGLAYNEQFF.

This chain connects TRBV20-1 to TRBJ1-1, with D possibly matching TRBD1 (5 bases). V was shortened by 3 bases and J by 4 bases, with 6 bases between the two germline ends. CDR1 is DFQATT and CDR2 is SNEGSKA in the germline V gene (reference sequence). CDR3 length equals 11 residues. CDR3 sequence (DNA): TGCAGTGCTAGTCAGGGCACTGAAGCTTTCTTT. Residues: CSASQGTEAFF.

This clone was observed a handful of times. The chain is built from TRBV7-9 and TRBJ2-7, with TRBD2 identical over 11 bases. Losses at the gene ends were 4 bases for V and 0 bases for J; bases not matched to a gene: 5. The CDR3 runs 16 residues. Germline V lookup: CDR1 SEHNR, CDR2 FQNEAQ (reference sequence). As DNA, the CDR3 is TGTGCCAGCAGCTCTCCACTAGCGGGGGACTCCTACGAGCAGTACTTC. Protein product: CASSSPLAGDSYEQYF.

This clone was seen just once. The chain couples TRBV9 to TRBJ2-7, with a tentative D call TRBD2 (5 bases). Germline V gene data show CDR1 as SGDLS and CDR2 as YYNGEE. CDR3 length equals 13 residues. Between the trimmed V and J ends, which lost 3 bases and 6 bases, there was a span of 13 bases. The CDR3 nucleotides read TGTGCCAGCAGCGACGGAGGCCCAGGCGAGCAGTACTTC. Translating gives CASSDGGPGEQYF.

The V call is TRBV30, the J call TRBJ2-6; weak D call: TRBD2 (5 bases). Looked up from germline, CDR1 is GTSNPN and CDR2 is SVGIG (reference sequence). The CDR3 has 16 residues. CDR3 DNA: TGTGCTCGTCTGGTCAGGAGGATCACTGGGGCCAACGTCCTGACTTTC. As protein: CARLVRRITGANVLTF.

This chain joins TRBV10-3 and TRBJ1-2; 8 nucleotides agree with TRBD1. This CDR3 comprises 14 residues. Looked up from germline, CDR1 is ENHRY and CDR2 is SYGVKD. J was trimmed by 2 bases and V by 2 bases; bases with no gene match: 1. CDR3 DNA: TGTGCCATCAGTGAGACAGGGGGGAACTATGGCTACACCTTC. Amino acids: CAISETGGNYGYTF.

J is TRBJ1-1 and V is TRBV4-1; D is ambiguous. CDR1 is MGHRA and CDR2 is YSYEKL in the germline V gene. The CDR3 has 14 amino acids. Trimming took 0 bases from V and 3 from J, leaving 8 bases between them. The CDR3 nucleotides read TGCGCCAGCAGCCAAGACATTTTTCACACTGAAGCTTTCTTT. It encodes CASSQDIFHTEAFF.

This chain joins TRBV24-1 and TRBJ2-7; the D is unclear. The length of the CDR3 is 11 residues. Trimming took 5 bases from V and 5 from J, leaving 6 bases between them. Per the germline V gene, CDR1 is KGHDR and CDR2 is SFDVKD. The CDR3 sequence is CATSVDNEQYF. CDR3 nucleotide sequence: TGTGCCACCAGTGTAGATAACGAGCAGTACTTC.

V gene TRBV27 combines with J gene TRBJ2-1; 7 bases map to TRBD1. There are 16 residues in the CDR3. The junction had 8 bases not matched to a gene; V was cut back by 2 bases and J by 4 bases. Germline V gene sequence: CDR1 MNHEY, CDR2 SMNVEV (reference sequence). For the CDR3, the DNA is TGTGCCAGCAGTTTAGCGGCCAGGGGGTGGTACAATGAGCAGTTCTTC. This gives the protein CASSLAARGWYNEQFF.